This T cell receptor beta chain was captured by sequencing in a study of T cell changes during pregnancy in multiple sclerosis. Germline-derived CDR1 and CDR2 are MNHEY and SMNVEV (reference sequence). The CDR3 loop spans 16 amino acids. With 3 bases clipped from V and 0 bases from J, the junction kept 1 base outside the gene matches. Sequencing was performed with immunoSEQ multiplex PCR; in TCRdb, only in-frame clones are kept and a portion is missing. This table holds over 65,000 clones, under 95% found once. The rearrangement uses TRBV27 and TRBJ2-1, with 11 bases fitting TRBD2. The TCR was taken from a female donor in good health, enrolled as a control in a pregnancy study. The starting material was peripheral blood, obtained in the first trimester of pregnancy. Written as DNA, the CDR3 is TGTGCCAGCAGTTTTGGGACTAGCGGCTCCTACAATGAGCAGTTCTTC. This codes for CASSFGTSGSYNEQFF.